The present entry profiles one T cell receptor (beta chain) with its context. What it recognizes is unknown. The germline gene is not matched at one end of the junction; a read error may be the cause. The CDR3 contains 13 residues. The germline CDR1 and CDR2 sequences are SQVTM and ANQGSEA. Amplification used 60 Vbeta primers and 13 Jbeta primers. TCRdb keeps only in-frame clones here, not all; method: immunoSEQ multiplex PCR. This sample's table reports about 67,000 clones. These data are taken from a study of cytomegalovirus exposure and HLA in healthy donors. Study-wide results and limits: Most TCRs appeared rarely, but some public TCRs recurred in many donors.

Sample: PBMCs. The sequence was collected from a man under 40 in good health and CMV-seropositive. V usage is TRBV29-1 and J usage is TRBJ2-5, with TRBD2 identical over 8 bases. The CDR3 DNA reads as TGCAGCGCTAGCGGGTTGGAGGGGGAGAACCAGTACTTC. This codes for CSASGLEGENQYF.